The 23 T cell receptor beta chains listed next were all sequenced from one sample in a study of patients and donors after allogeneic stem cell transplantation. TCRdb re-called the RT-PCR reads with MiXCR, one entry per CDR3 protein. The sample lists roughly 40,000 distinct CDR3 sequences; 30% to 40% were seen once. Material: blood, either unsorted or a sorted T cell fraction (not recorded which). The receptor set was obtained from a human donor who was either an allogeneic HSCT recipient or a stem cell or donor lymphocyte infusion donor (not recorded which). It is not recorded whose cells these are; they may come from a transplant donor.

The rearrangement joins TRBV6-5 to TRBJ2-2; D may be TRBD2 (6 bases). From germline, CDR1 is MNHEY and CDR2 SVGAGI. V was pared by 3 bases and J by 4 bases, with 15 bases between. This CDR3 is 16 amino acids long. The CDR3 spells CASSYWAAGRTGELFF. For the CDR3, the DNA is TGTGCCAGCAGTTATTGGGCAGCGGGTCGCACCGGGGAGCTGTTTTTT.

The rearrangement joins TRBV6-5 to TRBJ1-2; D is unclear. The CDR3 is 15 residues long. Germline CDR1 is MNHEY and CDR2 is SVGAGI. V dropped 0 bases and J dropped 2 bases, with 10 bases sitting between them. As DNA, the CDR3 is TGTGCCAGCAGTTACTCGAAATTGAGAAACTATGGCTACACCTTC. This sequence encodes CASSYSKLRNYGYTF.

This clonotype was counted at least ten times. The CDR3 region is CAIRPAGNQPQHF. The CDR3 DNA sequence: TGTGCCATCAGACCGGCCGGGAATCAGCCCCAGCATTTT. The chain combines TRBV10-3 with TRBJ1-5; D remains unclear. V was clipped by 6 bases and J by 4 bases, with 10 bases between them. This CDR3 comprises 13 residues. CDR1 is ENHRY, CDR2 SYGVKD, per germline.

This clonotype was counted many times. The chain carries TRBV11-2 and TRBJ1-5; no definite D call. The ends were cut back, 3 bases at V and 4 bases at J, with 7 bases in the middle. CDR3 length: 13 amino acids. CDR1 is SGHAT and CDR2 is FQNNGV in the germline V gene. CDR3 sequence reads: CASSFSENQPQHF. In DNA form, the CDR3 reads TGTGCCAGCAGCTTTTCGGAGAATCAGCCCCAGCATTTT.

The V and J genes are TRBV12-3 or TRBV12-4 and TRBJ1-1; D gene unclear. The CDR3 sequence is 12 residues long. Trimming removed 2 bases at V and 10 bases at J, with 11 bases between. The CDR3 DNA reads TGTGCCAGCAGTTTAAACTTTTGGGGAGCTTTCTTT. Residues: CASSLNFWGAFF.

There are a few counts of this clonotype. CDR3 loop: CASSTWTGATNEKLFF. DNA for the CDR3: TGTGCCAGTAGTACGTGGACGGGAGCAACTAATGAAAAACTGTTTTTT. J is TRBJ1-4 and V is TRBV19; D is ambiguous. The V end lost 4 bases, the J end lost 0 bases, and 12 bases lay between the germline ends. The CDR3 runs to 16 residues. Per germline, CDR1 LNHDA and CDR2 SQIVND (reference sequence).

This clonotype was counted between two and nine times. The chain uses TRBV5-1 and TRBJ1-4; D may be TRBD1 (5 bases). Germline lookup yields CDR1 SGHRS and CDR2 YFSETQ. CDR3 size: 14 residues. Trimming pared 0 bases from V and 8 bases from J, leaving 11 bases between. CDR3 in DNA: TGCGCCAGCAGCTTGGGAGGGGTTGAGGAAAAACTGTTTTTT. Protein: CASSLGGVEEKLFF.

This chain joins TRBV6-5 and TRBJ1-4; D unclear. The CDR3 extends over 14 amino acids. The germline V gene encodes CDR1 MNHEY and CDR2 SVGAGI. Trimming removed 4 bases from V and 4 bases from J, with 10 bases in between. CDR3 protein: CASSFGLRNEKLFF. CDR3 DNA: TGTGCCAGCAGTTTCGGCTTGCGTAATGAAAAACTGTTTTTT.

V and J are TRBV5-4 and TRBJ2-1, with 12 positions matching TRBD2. The CDR3 totals 15 residues. V shed 4 bases and J 8 bases; nucleotides not matched to a gene: 7. Germline CDR1 is SGHNT and CDR2 is YYREEE (reference sequence). CDR3 coding DNA: TGTGCCAGCAGCGGTACTAGCGGGAGGACCTATGAGCAGTTCTTC. Protein: CASSGTSGRTYEQFF.

The chain links TRBV20-1 to TRBJ2-7, with 8 bases matching TRBD1. V dropped 6 bases and J dropped 7; count of bases not matched to a gene: 8. The CDR3 covers 12 residues. Germline V gives CDR1 DFQATT, CDR2 SNEGSKA (reference sequence). For the CDR3, the DNA is TGCAGTGCAGCAGGGGGCACGCGGGAGCAGTACTTC. It specifies CSAAGGTREQYF.

The chain carries TRBV7-3 and TRBJ2-7, with a possible D match to TRBD2 (6 bases). The CDR3 covers 15 residues. The germline V and J ends were trimmed by 1 base and 0 bases, with 10 bases remaining between them. Germline CDR1 is SGHTA and CDR2 is FQGTGA. CDR3 residues: CASSLSGASSYEQYF. CDR3 DNA: TGTGCCAGCAGCTTAAGCGGGGCCAGCTCCTACGAGCAGTACTTC.

This clonotype has a count of ten or more. V gene TRBV15 combines with J gene TRBJ1-6; tentatively, D is TRBD1 (5 bases). The CDR3 consists of 18 residues. Germline CDR1 is LNHNV and CDR2 is YYDKDF (reference sequence). With 0 bases removed from V and 0 bases from J, the gap between germline ends came to 12 bases. CDR3 sequence (DNA): TGTGCCACCAGCAGAGAGGCAGGGAGGGGCTCCTATAATTCACCCCTCCACTTT. Translated: CATSREAGRGSYNSPLHF. Filled out from reference TRBV15 and TRBJ1-6, the complete variable domain reads DAMVIQNPRYQVTQFGKPVTLSCSQTLNHNVMYWYQQKSSQAPKLLFHYYDKDFNNEADTPDNFQSRRPNTSFCFLDIRSPGLGDTAMYLCATSREAGRGSYNSPLHFGNGTRLTVT.

J is TRBJ1-5 and V is TRBV5-1, with D tentatively TRBD1 (6 bases). In germline, CDR1 is SGHRS, CDR2 YFSETQ. The CDR3 length is 15 residues. Trimming took off 2 bases at V and 1 base at J, with 10 bases between the two ends. CDR3 DNA sequence: TGCGCCAGCAGCTTCGGACAGAGGAGCAATCAGCCCCAGCATTTT. This sequence encodes CASSFGQRSNQPQHF.

The chain couples TRBV20-1 to TRBJ2-7, with TRBD2 as a possible D gene (5 bases). Between the trimmed V and J ends, which lost 0 bases and 1 base, there was a span of 13 bases. Germline CDR1 DFQATT, CDR2 SNEGSKA (reference sequence). The CDR3 has 15 residues. The CDR3 DNA sequence: TGCAGTGCTAGAGATCTCGCGACTAATTCCTACGAGCAGTACTTC. It translates to CSARDLATNSYEQYF.

The table lists this clonotype with a few counts. V gene TRBV4-1 combines with J gene TRBJ1-3; D gene unclear. The CDR3 is 17 residues long. V dropped 0 bases and J dropped 4 bases, with 16 bases sitting between them. Germline-derived CDR1 and CDR2 are MGHRA and YSYEKL. The CDR3 spells CASSQDLGRGLGNTIYF. DNA for the CDR3: TGCGCCAGCAGCCAAGATTTGGGCCGCGGGTTGGGAAACACCATATATTTT.

This clonotype was recorded many times. V gene TRBV4-2 combines with J gene TRBJ1-1; no firm D call. V gave up 2 bases and J gave up 7 bases, with 11 bases separating them. This CDR3 has 13 residues. Germline V gene lookup returns CDR1 LGHNA and CDR2 YNFKEQ. The CDR3 coding sequence is TGTGCCAGCAGCCAACCTACCACGGGTGAAGCTTTCTTT. This sequence encodes CASSQPTTGEAFF.

The genes are TRBV6-6 and TRBJ2-4; D ambiguous. In germline, CDR1 is MNHNY, CDR2 SVGAGI (reference sequence). V lost 0 bases and J 1 base, leaving 7 bases between the germline ends. The CDR3 is made up of 15 amino acids. Here the CDR3 reads CASSYSYGAKNIQYF. DNA for the CDR3: TGTGCCAGCAGTTACTCGTACGGGGCCAAAAACATTCAGTACTTC.

This clonotype was seen a few times. The junction does not match germline at one end; this may be a read error. The V gene is TRBV10-3, the J gene TRBJ2-1; 9 bases align to TRBD2. Germline V gene lookup returns CDR1 ENHRY and CDR2 SYGVKD. CDR3 length: 14 residues. This chain's CDR3 is CAISEPGLATWELF. CDR3 nucleotide sequence: TGTGCCATCAGTGAGCCCGGACTAGCGACCTGGGAGCTCTTC.

A note on this clonotype: A much larger clone differs from this one at a single base, so this may be a read error. The rearrangement uses TRBV7-2 and TRBJ1-1; TRBD1 matches 7 bases. The CDR3 sequence is 15 residues long. From germline, CDR1 is SGHTA and CDR2 FQGNSA. In DNA, the CDR3 is TGTGCCAGCAGCTTAGGACCAGGGGGGAACACTGAAGCTATCTTT. The encoded protein is CASSLGPGGNTEAIF.

V gene TRBV7-2 combines with J gene TRBJ1-4, with D perhaps matching TRBD1 (6 bases). The CDR3 covers 19 residues. Germline V gives CDR1 SGHTA, CDR2 FQGNSA. The germline V and J ends were trimmed by 4 bases and 10 bases, with 31 bases remaining between them. CDR3 in DNA: TGTGCCAGCAGCTCCAAAAACCACCTACACCCAGGGGATATGAGAAAACTGTTTTTT. As protein: CASSSKNHLHPGDMRKLFF.

The chain recombines TRBV7-2 with TRBJ1-2, with 7 nucleotides matching TRBD1. The CDR3 has 14 amino acids. Germline trimming cut 3 bases from V and 5 bases from J; bases unmatched to any gene: 6. CDR1 is SGHTA, CDR2 FQGNSA, per germline. The CDR3 sequence is CASSLGGTDYGYTF. CDR3 DNA sequence: TGTGCCAGCAGCTTGGGCGGGACAGATTATGGCTACACCTTC.

This clonotype is categorized as medium-sized (0.01 to 0.1%). V usage is TRBV5-4 and J usage is TRBJ2-7, with D uncertain. Germline V CDR1 and CDR2: SGHNT, YYREEE (reference sequence). CDR3 length: 15 amino acids. Trimming pared 4 bases from V and 1 base from J, leaving 15 bases between. CDR3 nucleotides: TGTGCCAGCAGCCCCCGAACGGCCTCTTCCTACGAGCAGTACTTC. This gives the protein CASSPRTASSYEQYF. Using reference TRBV5-4 and TRBJ2-7 for the parts outside the CDR3, the full variable domain is ETGVTQSPTHLIKTRGQQVTLRCSSQSGHNTVSWYQQALGQGPQFIFQYYREEENGRGNFPPRFSGLQFPNYSSELNVNALELDDSALYLCASSPRTASSYEQYFGPGTRLTVT.

About this clonotype: Being one base from a much bigger clone, this may be a read error. Given the absence of the conserved phenylalanine or tryptophan at the CDR3 end, a read error is likely. The chain employs TRBV28 and TRBJ1-1; no firm D call. This CDR3 region has 13 residues. The V gene's germline CDR1 is MDHEN and CDR2 SYDVKM. Trimming removed 3 bases at V and 3 bases at J, with 8 bases between. The CDR3 loop reads CASSFQRDTEAFL. The CDR3 nucleotides are TGTGCCAGCAGTTTCCAGAGGGACACTGAAGCTTTCTTG.